The T cell receptor (beta chain) under discussion was sequenced for a study of cytomegalovirus exposure and HLA in healthy donors. As concerns this clone: Its specificity is unknown.

Study outcomes and limitations: Across donors, most TCRs were seen rarely, yet some public ones were widespread.

The table came from immunoSEQ multiplex PCR; TCRdb's copy has only in-frame clones and leaves some out. Altogether about 200,000 clones are present, roughly 85% being singletons, with the ten largest covering roughly 5.4%. The CDR3 is 13 residues long. Trimming took off 6 bases at V and 5 bases at J, with 11 bases between the two ends. Looked up from germline, CDR1 is MDHEN and CDR2 is SYDVKM. The TCR was taken from a woman aged 18-29 years in good health and CMV-seronegative. The sample comprised PBMCs. This sequence joins TRBV28 and TRBJ2-1; D call uncertain. The CDR3 spells CASRPDGDNEQFF. DNA for the CDR3: TGTGCCAGCAGACCGGACGGTGACAATGAGCAGTTCTTC.